This TCR beta chain was sequenced during a study of technical replicates of blood from a few donors (dated by TCRdb to about 2017). Receptor libraries were prepared by the immunoSEQ multiplex PCR assay. TCRdb limited this immuneACCESS table to in-frame rearrangements with V and J called. A share of clones is missing; checked studies link under half to unresolved V genes, and the rest is unexplained. In all, the sample holds more than 90,000 clones, and almost 96% of those were seen once. About 0.21% of the sample is taken by the ten largest. Trimming takes 5 bases from V and 7 bases from J, and the germline ends sit 15 bases apart. The CDR3 covers 14 residues, taking in both the cysteine and the phenylalanine. This entry keeps only the CDR3 DNA: 42 bases, framed from base 1. CDR1 and CDR2 (MNHNS, SASEGT) derive from the germline V gene. Of note for this clone: Its cognate antigen has yet to be identified. No qualities accompany the bases; no much larger clone lies one base away.

The source of this sequence is a human donor in good health. Here the chain combines TRBV6-1 and TRBJ1-5; a weak D assignment points to TRBD1 (6 bases agree). Sequenced input: T cells isolated from PBMCs. The sequence in DNA is TGTGCCAGCAGTAAGGGGGGGGTCGGCCAGCCCCAGCATTTT. Translated, this is CASSKGGVGQPQHF.